The 32 T cell receptor beta chains listed next were all sequenced from one sample in a study of T cells after yellow fever vaccination. TCRdb re-called the 5' RACE reads through MiXCR, storing one row per CDR3 protein. Among about 260,000 distinct CDR3 sequences, 3.6% were seen once, and the ten largest hold around 19%. The material was PBMCs, obtained 15 days after the yellow fever booster vaccination. Source of these receptors: a man in his late teens or twenties who received the YFV17D yellow fever vaccine.

In this sample, this clonotype turned up many times. This chain connects TRBV29-1 to TRBJ1-3, with unresolved D. V lost 4 bases to trimming and J lost 0 bases, with 7 bases between them. Germline V gene data show CDR1 as SQVTM and CDR2 as ANQGSEA. The CDR3 is 13 residues long. The CDR3 sequence is CSVVKDSGNTIYF. The CDR3 DNA sequence: TGCAGCGTTGTAAAGGACTCTGGAAACACCATATATTTT.

This clonotype was observed many times. The chain joins TRBV7-2 to TRBJ2-3, with D uncertain. Trimming stripped 5 bases from V and 1 base from J, with 7 bases between. This CDR3 spans 13 amino acids. Germline V gene lookup returns CDR1 SGHTA and CDR2 FQGNSA. CDR3 protein: CASSPKGTDTQYF. The CDR3 nucleotides read TGTGCCAGCAGCCCAAAGGGCACAGATACGCAGTATTTT.

In its sample, this clonotype was seen many times. This chain uses TRBV21-1 with TRBJ2-7; TRBD1 reflects the table's D call only, with no check against the DNA. TRBV21-1 is a pseudogene locus. The CDR3 is 15 amino acids. The CDR3 sequence: CASSRGNRGTYEQYF. The CDR3 coding sequence is TGTGCCAGCAGCCGCGGGAACAGGGGAACCTACGAGCAGTACTTC.

Many counts were recorded for this clonotype. The J gene is TRBJ2-6, the V gene TRBV5-8; D not certain. In germline, CDR1 is SGHTS, CDR2 YDEGEE. The CDR3 is made up of 20 amino acids. Trimming left V 5 bases short and J 0 bases short, with 24 bases between. The CDR3 loop is CASSFTWWTELGSGANVLTF. For the CDR3, the DNA is TGTGCCAGCAGTTTTACCTGGTGGACGGAGTTAGGCTCTGGGGCCAACGTCCTGACTTTC.

This clonotype was recorded many times. The chain has TRBV5-1 and TRBJ2-3; 7 bases are a match to TRBD1. CDR3 length: 14 amino acids. Germline V gives CDR1 SGHRS, CDR2 YFSETQ. Trimming at V came to 7 bases and at J to 8 bases, leaving 13 bases not matched to a gene. CDR3 bases: TGCGCCAGCGGACAGGAGCCTACGGAAGGTACGCAGTATTTT. Encoded protein: CASGQEPTEGTQYF.

This clonotype came up many times. The rearrangement uses TRBV7-2 and TRBJ2-7; TRBD1 is a possible D gene (6 bases). The CDR3 sequence is 15 residues long. Germline CDR1 and CDR2: SGHTA and FQGNSA. The V end was cut by 2 bases, the J end by 6 bases, with 17 bases between. CDR3 region: CASSLFMVKGGEQYF. As DNA, the CDR3 is TGTGCCAGCAGCTTATTTATGGTGAAAGGGGGCGAGCAGTACTTC.

This clonotype was seen at least ten times. The chain uses TRBV10-3 and TRBJ2-3; 8 bases line up with TRBD1. The germline gives CDR1 ENHRY, CDR2 SYGVKD. V shed 5 bases and J 3 bases; nucleotides not matched to a gene: 4. The CDR3 extends over 14 amino acids. The CDR3 nucleotides are TGTGCCATCAGTTTAGACAGGGGTACAGATACGCAGTATTTT. This translates into CAISLDRGTDTQYF.

This clonotype was seen many times. The chain employs TRBV4-1 and TRBJ2-4, with 9 bases lining up with TRBD1. V lost 2 bases to trimming and J lost 4 bases; unmatched junction nucleotides: 3. The V gene's germline CDR1 is MGHRA and CDR2 YSYEKL. There are 15 residues in the CDR3. The CDR3 spells CASSQKGQGKNIQYF. CDR3 coding DNA: TGCGCCAGCAGCCAAAAAGGACAGGGGAAAAACATTCAGTACTTC.

This clonotype was picked up many times. J is TRBJ1-1 and V is TRBV20-1; D is unclear. Germline V lookup: CDR1 DFQATT, CDR2 SNEGSKA (reference sequence). The V and J ends lost 0 bases and 7 bases respectively, with 9 bases between them. There are 12 residues in the CDR3. The CDR3 loop reads CSARDSGVEAFF. The CDR3, as DNA: TGCAGTGCTAGAGATTCGGGAGTTGAAGCTTTCTTT.

This clonotype was recorded many times. The J gene is TRBJ2-4, the V gene TRBV7-2; TRBD2 matches at 10 bases. From germline, CDR1 is SGHTA and CDR2 FQGNSA. This CDR3 region has 17 residues. The V gene end was trimmed by 1 base and the J gene end by 1 base; junction bases not matched to a gene: 4. Here the CDR3 DNA reads TGTGCCAGCAGCTTAGTCCCACTAGCGGGGGCCAAAAACATTCAGTACTTC. It codes for CASSLVPLAGAKNIQYF.

This clonotype showed up many times. The V gene is TRBV6-6, the J gene TRBJ2-6; 7 bases agree with TRBD2. This CDR3 spans 16 amino acids. V lost 2 bases, J lost 0 bases, and 1 base stayed unmatched. Looked up from germline, CDR1 is MNHNY and CDR2 is SVGAGI (reference sequence). CDR3 region: CASSYAGVSGANVLTF. Here the CDR3 DNA reads TGTGCCAGCAGTTACGCGGGGGTCTCTGGGGCCAACGTCCTGACTTTC.

This clonotype was detected ten times or more. The chain's CDR3 is CASSEGSGGALDTQYF. For the CDR3, the DNA is TGTGCCAGCAGCGAGGGTAGCGGGGGGGCCTTGGATACGCAGTATTTT. The chain employs TRBV7-8 and TRBJ2-3, with TRBD2 matching over 11 bases. The V and J ends lost 5 bases and 6 bases, in that order; junction bases with no gene match: 10. Germline CDR1 and CDR2: SGHVS and FQNEAQ. The CDR3 is 16 residues long.

This clonotype occurred many times. The chain joins TRBV3-1 to TRBJ2-2, with 13 bases lining up with TRBD2. This CDR3 has 17 amino acids. V shed 2 bases and J 8 bases; nucleotides not matched to a gene: 8. CDR1 is LGHDT and CDR2 is YNNKEL in the germline V gene (reference sequence). The DNA for the CDR3 is TGTGCCAGCAGCCAAACCCGGGGGACTAGCGGGGATGGGGAGCTGTTTTTT. It encodes CASSQTRGTSGDGELFF.

This clonotype was detected many times. The chain has TRBV7-2 and TRBJ1-5; 8 bases align to TRBD1. Germline V gene sequence: CDR1 SGHTA, CDR2 FQGNSA. This CDR3 contains 13 residues. The junction had 4 bases not matched to a gene; V was cut back by 5 bases and J by 7 bases. CDR3 protein: CASSQGADQPQHF. The CDR3 coding sequence is TGTGCCAGCAGCCAGGGGGCTGACCAGCCCCAGCATTTT.

This clonotype came up many times. The gene calls are TRBV7-6 and TRBJ2-3; 8 nucleotides align to TRBD1. The CDR3 loop spans 16 amino acids. V lost 1 base, J lost 6 bases, and 9 bases stayed unmatched. CDR1 is SGHVS and CDR2 is FNYEAQ in the germline V gene. The CDR3 spells CASSLVPTGARDTQYF. The CDR3 DNA is TGTGCCAGCAGCTTAGTTCCGACAGGGGCTCGGGATACGCAGTATTTT.

This clonotype was detected ten times or more. This chain uses TRBV6-6 with TRBJ1-5, with D maybe TRBD1 (5 bases). V shed 6 bases and J shed 7 bases, with 13 bases lying between them. CDR3 length equals 13 residues. Germline lookup yields CDR1 MNHNY and CDR2 SVGAGI (reference sequence). The CDR3 DNA sequence: TGTGCCAGCAGCGGAAGGGGCGTGCAGCCCCAGCATTTT. It yields the protein CASSGRGVQPQHF.

This clonotype was detected many times. This chain connects TRBV15 to TRBJ2-5; a weak D match, TRBD1 (5 bases). Trimming left V 5 bases short and J 1 base short, with 11 bases between. This CDR3 comprises 14 residues. In germline, CDR1 is LNHNV, CDR2 YYDKDF (reference sequence). The CDR3 DNA sequence: TGTGCCACCAGCCGCCGACAGAGCCAAGAGACCCAGTACTTC. Translating it yields CATSRRQSQETQYF.

The chain is built from TRBV12-3 or TRBV12-4 and TRBJ2-3; D might be TRBD2 (7 bases). This CDR3 has 17 amino acids. With 6 bases removed from V and 6 bases from J, the gap between germline ends came to 25 bases. CDR3 sequence reads: CASSSRIRGGPGDTQYF. CDR3 DNA sequence: TGTGCCAGCAGCTCCCGTATTAGGGGGGGGCCCGGGGATACGCAGTATTTT.

J is TRBJ2-1 and V is TRBV5-1, with 9 bases matching TRBD1. The germline V gene has CDR1 SGHRS and CDR2 YFSETQ. This CDR3 has 18 residues. The J segment lost 7 bases and the V segment lost 4 bases, leaving 18 bases of the junction unmatched. In DNA form, the CDR3 reads TGCGCCAGCAGCCCCCGGGACAGGGATCAGGAGTTTAGGAATGAGCAGTTCTTC. It yields the protein CASSPRDRDQEFRNEQFF.

This clonotype occurred many times. The V gene is TRBV9, the J gene TRBJ2-1; TRBD1 might be the D (6 bases). CDR1 is SGDLS and CDR2 is YYNGEE in the germline V gene. The CDR3 covers 14 residues. V lost 2 bases to trimming and J lost 7 bases, with 13 bases between them. CDR3 protein: CASSVSGVLNEQFF. For the CDR3, the DNA is TGTGCCAGCAGCGTGTCAGGGGTCCTGAATGAGCAGTTCTTC.

Notes on this clonotype: Possible read error: a much larger clone is one base away. The V and J genes are TRBV5-8 and TRBJ2-3, with D maybe TRBD1 (5 bases). CDR1 is SGHTS, CDR2 YDEGEE, per germline. Between the trimmed V and J ends, which lost 4 bases and 4 bases, there was a span of 13 bases. This CDR3 is 14 amino acids long. The CDR3 sequence is CASSRRQGADTQYF. In DNA, the CDR3 is TGTGCCAGCAGCCGACGCCAAGGGGCAGATACGCAGTATTTT. Complete variable domain (other parts from reference TRBV5-8 and TRBJ2-3): EAGVTQSPTHLIKTRGQQATLRCSPISGHTSVYWYQQALGLGLQFLLWYDEGEERNRGNFPPRFSGRQFPNYSSELNVNALELEDSALYLCASSRRQGADTQYFGPGTRLTVL.

The sample holds many counts of this clonotype. V is TRBV6-1 and J is TRBJ2-1, with D possibly TRBD2 on 5 matching bases. CDR1 and CDR2 (germline): MNHNS, SASEGT. The CDR3 contains 15 residues. V was clipped by 4 bases and J by 10 bases, with 20 bases between them. The CDR3 loop reads CASSADRGLLREQFF. CDR3 nucleotides: TGTGCCAGCAGTGCGGATCGCGGACTCTTGCGGGAGCAGTTCTTC.

This clonotype was seen many times. The rearrangement uses TRBV20-1 and TRBJ2-2; 7 nucleotides agree with TRBD2. This CDR3 contains 16 residues. In germline, CDR1 is DFQATT, CDR2 SNEGSKA (reference sequence). V shed 2 bases, J shed 2 bases, and the junction held 8 bases outside the gene matches. The CDR3 bases are TGCAGTGCTAGACCCCTAGCGGCCGAAAACACCGGGGAGCTGTTTTTT. This translates into CSARPLAAENTGELFF.

This clonotype has ten or more counts. V usage is TRBV10-3 and J usage is TRBJ2-7, with a weak D call TRBD1 (6 bases). CDR1 ENHRY and CDR2 SYGVKD come from the germline V gene. The CDR3 length is 14 residues. V was pared by 4 bases and J by 3 bases, with 13 bases between. CDR3 DNA sequence: TGTGCCATCAGTGCAAGACAGGAAAACTACGAGCAGTACTTC. It codes for CAISARQENYEQYF.

There are many counts of this clonotype. This chain joins TRBV28 and TRBJ1-6; TRBD1 agrees at 10 bases. Germline V gene data show CDR1 as MDHEN and CDR2 as SYDVKM. The CDR3 totals 14 residues. V lost 4 bases, J lost 10 bases, and 4 bases stayed unmatched. The CDR3 region has the DNA TGTGCCAGCAGTTCGGACAGGGGGAGGTCACCCCTCCACTTT. Protein sequence: CASSSDRGRSPLHF.

This clonotype has at least ten counts. V is TRBV5-1 and J is TRBJ1-2; a possible D gene is TRBD1 (5 bases). The V and J ends lost 0 bases and 8 bases respectively, with 14 bases between them. The CDR3 sequence is 14 residues long. Germline V gene lookup returns CDR1 SGHRS and CDR2 YFSETQ. The CDR3 DNA is TGCGCCAGCAGCTTGGCCGGGGGGTCAGAAGGCTACACCTTC. Translated, it gives CASSLAGGSEGYTF.

In its sample, this clonotype was seen many times. V usage is TRBV29-1 and J usage is TRBJ2-2; D is unresolved. Germline loops: CDR1 SQVTM, CDR2 ANQGSEA. Trimming removed 2 bases from V and 5 bases from J, with 15 bases in between. CDR3 size: 15 residues. Here the CDR3 reads CSVELRSLETGELFF. Here the CDR3 DNA reads TGCAGCGTTGAATTGCGGTCCCTCGAGACCGGGGAGCTGTTTTTT.

This clonotype was seen at least ten times. The V gene is TRBV29-1, the J gene TRBJ2-2, with 8 bases identical to TRBD1. The CDR3 is 16 residues long. Germline assignment: CDR1 SQVTM and CDR2 ANQGSEA. V lost 3 bases to trimming and J lost 4 bases; unmatched junction nucleotides: 10. The CDR3 DNA sequence: TGCAGCGTTGAGTTCTTGGAGACAGGGGCCACCGGGGAGCTGTTTTTT. Amino acids: CSVEFLETGATGELFF.

In this sample, this clonotype turned up many times. The CDR3 sequence: CASSQVSSTTGELFF. The CDR3 DNA follows: TGTGCCAGCAGCCAAGTTTCTAGTACCACCGGGGAGCTGTTTTTT. V and J are TRBV4-2 and TRBJ2-2; no reliable D call. The germline V and J ends were trimmed by 1 base and 4 bases, with 10 bases remaining between them. CDR1 is LGHNA, CDR2 YNFKEQ, per germline. There are 15 residues in the CDR3.

This clonotype was detected many times. The rearrangement joins TRBV20-1 to TRBJ2-7, with TRBD1 matching 8 bases. The CDR3 is 16 residues long. CDR1 is DFQATT and CDR2 is SNEGSKA in the germline V gene (reference sequence). V lost 3 bases and J lost 2; bases outside the gene matches: 12. Written as DNA, the CDR3 is TGCAGTGCTAGCCAATACCGGGACAGGAGAACCTACGAGCAGTACGTC. The encoded protein is CSASQYRDRRTYEQYV.

There are many counts of this clonotype. The J gene is TRBJ2-5, the V gene TRBV12-3 or TRBV12-4; D may be TRBD2 (5 bases). This CDR3 contains 14 residues. V lost 5 bases to trimming and J lost 4 bases, with 14 bases between them. The CDR3 DNA is TGTGCCAGCAGTCCTACTAGGACGTCAGAGACCCAGTACTTC. As protein: CASSPTRTSETQYF.

This clonotype appeared many times. The CDR3 DNA is TGTGCCAGCAGCCCCATAGTCCCCGGGGAGCTGTTTTTT. Encoded protein: CASSPIVPGELFF. The V gene is TRBV4-2, the J gene TRBJ2-2; no definite D call. V lost 4 bases to trimming and J lost 6 bases, with 9 bases between them. Germline V gene data show CDR1 as LGHNA and CDR2 as YNFKEQ. The CDR3 sequence is 13 residues long.